The entry below describes one T cell receptor (beta chain). Its antigen is not known. This entry belongs to a study of cytomegalovirus exposure and HLA in healthy donors. Notes on the study in general: Cytomegalovirus-associated TCR beta chains were listed, numbering 164.

Germline trimming cut 4 bases from V and 3 bases from J; bases unmatched to any gene: 3. This CDR3 is built from 14 residues. Germline V gene lookup returns CDR1 SGDLS and CDR2 YYNGEE. Only in-frame clones appear in the TCRdb table, and some are missing; sequencing was by immunoSEQ multiplex PCR. The sample consists of 120,000 or so clones, 86% of them appearing once. J is TRBJ1-4 and V is TRBV9, with 7 bases matching TRBD1. The sequence came from a young man in good health and CMV-seronegative. Material: PBMCs. The DNA of the CDR3 is TGTGCCAGCAGCCCCCAGGGGGCTAATGAAAAACTGTTTTTT. Protein: CASSPQGANEKLFF.